The next 2 T cell receptor beta chains were all read from a single sample in a study of blood T cell repertoires in COVID-19. Sequencing was performed with immunoSEQ multiplex PCR; in TCRdb, only in-frame clones are kept and a portion is missing. Of around 72,000 clones listed, about 80% are singletons. The specimen sequenced was peripheral blood. Source of these receptors: a human donor in a cohort sampled during active COVID-19.

The J gene is TRBJ1-2, the V gene TRBV4-1, with 8 positions matching TRBD1. Germline values: CDR1 MGHRA, CDR2 YSYEKL. This CDR3 is 18 amino acids long. Trimming took 2 bases from V and 2 from J; bases not matched to a gene: 13. DNA of the CDR3: TGCGCCAGCAGCCAATCCCCAGACCCGACAGGGGTAAACTATGGCTACACCTTC. This gives the protein CASSQSPDPTGVNYGYTF.

J is TRBJ2-7 and V is TRBV6-5; D might be TRBD2 (5 bases). In germline, CDR1 is MNHEY, CDR2 SVGAGI. Trimming stripped 7 bases from V and 4 bases from J, with 20 bases between. CDR3 length: 15 residues. DNA of the CDR3: TGTGCCAGCAAAGGTAGACCGGGGAAGGATTACGAGCAGTACTTC. It is translated as CASKGRPGKDYEQYF.